This T cell receptor beta chain is from a study of cytomegalovirus exposure and HLA in healthy donors. Primers: 60 Vbeta forward and 13 Jbeta reverse. Profiling relied on immunoSEQ multiplex PCR, and the TCRdb table lists in-frame clones only, not all of them. The sample holds approximately 160,000 clones; roughly 80% are singletons and the top ten take approximately 1.3%. This CDR3 has 14 residues. With 5 bases removed from V and 5 bases from J, the gap between germline ends came to 16 bases. Germline CDR1 reads MNHEY; CDR2 reads SVGAGI. A few counts support this clone. Its cognate antigen is unknown. Overall study results and limits: Sequencing depth roughly uniform across donors was assumed in presence/absence analyses.

The source material was PBMCs. The sequence was obtained from a young man in good health and CMV-seronegative. V and J are TRBV6-5 and TRBJ2-7, with TRBD1 as a possible D gene (5 bases). Written as DNA, the CDR3 is TGTGCCAGCAGTCAGCTACAGGTCCCCCACGAGCAGTACTTC. Protein: CASSQLQVPHEQYF.